This record looks at one T cell receptor (beta chain) sequence and its context. The antigen is unknown. The sample comes from a study of OX40 agonist ivuxolimab in advanced cancers. Study information: At 82.7% male, the cohort had a mean age of roughly 60 years, ranging from about 23 to 79. Notes on the study in general: The mean number of expanded clones was higher in CD8+ T cells than in CD4+. Partial responders dosed at 0.1-3.0 mg/kg displayed clonal expansion ranking among the lowest.

V shed 6 bases and J shed 0 bases, with 12 bases lying between them. The CDR3 is 15 residues long. Germline loops: CDR1 MDHEN, CDR2 SYDVKM. Some clones are missing from TCRdb's copy, which holds only in-frame ones; the method was immunoSEQ multiplex PCR. The sample has some 87,000 clones; roughly 84% are singletons. The sequences come from CD4+ or CD8+ T cells sorted from blood, collected in a trial of the OX40 agonist ivuxolimab. The rearrangement joins TRBV28 to TRBJ1-5; D remains ambiguous. This clonotype was sampled from an adult with an advanced solid tumor such as melanoma, head and neck, liver or kidney cancer. The CDR3 nucleotides read TGTGCCAGCAGCTTTGCATCTAATAGCAATCAGCCCCAGCATTTT. It specifies CASSFASNSNQPQHF.